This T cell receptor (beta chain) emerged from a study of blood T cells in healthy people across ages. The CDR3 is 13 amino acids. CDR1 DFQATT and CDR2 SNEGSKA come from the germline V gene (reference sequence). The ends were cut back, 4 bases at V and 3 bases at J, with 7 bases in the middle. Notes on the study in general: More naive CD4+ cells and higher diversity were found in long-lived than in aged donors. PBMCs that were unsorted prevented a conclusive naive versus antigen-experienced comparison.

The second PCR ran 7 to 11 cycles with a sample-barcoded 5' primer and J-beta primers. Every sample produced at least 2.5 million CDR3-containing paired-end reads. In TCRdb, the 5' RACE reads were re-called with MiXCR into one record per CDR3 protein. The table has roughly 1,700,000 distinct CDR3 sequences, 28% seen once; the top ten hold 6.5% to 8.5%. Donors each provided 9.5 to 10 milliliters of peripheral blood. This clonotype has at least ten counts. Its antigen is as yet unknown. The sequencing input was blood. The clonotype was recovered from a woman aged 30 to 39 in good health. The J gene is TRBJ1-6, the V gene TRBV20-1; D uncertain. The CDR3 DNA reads TGCAGTGCTACGGTCAGCTATAATTCACCCCTCCACTTT. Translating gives CSATVSYNSPLHF.